This T cell receptor beta chain was obtained from a study of shared clonotypes between healthy human individuals. Germline V gene data show CDR1 as SEHNR and CDR2 as FQNEAQ (reference sequence). V lost 10 bases and J lost 9, with 19 bases in between. The CDR3 consists of 13 residues. Naive-designated CD8 cells lacked CD45RO, were positively enriched for CCR7, and omitted terminally differentiated effector memory CD45RA+ cells. General observations from the study: Relative to memory subsets, naive subsets generally showed larger estimated richness. In the sorted subsets, rarefaction showed sequencing was incomplete despite large depth.

A word on this clone: As yet, its antigen is unknown.

Replicate PCRs from sorted subsets contained around 190 ng DNA, which is roughly 30,000 T cell genomes. Per the original methods: Junction-only immunoSEQ data arrived without quality scores, meaning filtering differed. The table came from immunoSEQ multiplex PCR; TCRdb's copy has only in-frame clones and leaves some out. The V and J calls and the clone size are those of that table, but D and trimming were determined from the DNA. The sample has hundreds of thousands of clones, approximately 92% seen once. V usage is TRBV7-9 and J usage is TRBJ2-1; D possibly uses TRBD1 or TRBD2 (5 bases each). Source material: naive CD8+ T cells sorted from blood. This TCR was recovered from a man younger than 45 in good health. The CDR3 loop reads CATISPWGSEQFF. In DNA form, the CDR3 reads TGTGCCACCATCTCGCCCTGGGGGTCTGAGCAGTTCTTC.